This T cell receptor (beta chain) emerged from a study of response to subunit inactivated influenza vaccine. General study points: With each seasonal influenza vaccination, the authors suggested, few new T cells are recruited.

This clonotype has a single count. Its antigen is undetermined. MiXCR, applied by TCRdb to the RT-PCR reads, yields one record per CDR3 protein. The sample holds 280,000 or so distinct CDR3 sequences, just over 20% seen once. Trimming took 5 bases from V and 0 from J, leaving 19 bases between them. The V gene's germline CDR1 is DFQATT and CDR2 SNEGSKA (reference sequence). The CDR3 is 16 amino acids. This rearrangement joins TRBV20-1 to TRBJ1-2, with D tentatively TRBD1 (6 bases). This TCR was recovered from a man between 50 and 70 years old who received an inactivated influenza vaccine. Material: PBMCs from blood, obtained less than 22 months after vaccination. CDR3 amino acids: CSADRGQHFANYGYTF. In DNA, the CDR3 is TGCAGTGCTGACCGAGGACAGCATTTTGCTAACTATGGCTACACCTTC.